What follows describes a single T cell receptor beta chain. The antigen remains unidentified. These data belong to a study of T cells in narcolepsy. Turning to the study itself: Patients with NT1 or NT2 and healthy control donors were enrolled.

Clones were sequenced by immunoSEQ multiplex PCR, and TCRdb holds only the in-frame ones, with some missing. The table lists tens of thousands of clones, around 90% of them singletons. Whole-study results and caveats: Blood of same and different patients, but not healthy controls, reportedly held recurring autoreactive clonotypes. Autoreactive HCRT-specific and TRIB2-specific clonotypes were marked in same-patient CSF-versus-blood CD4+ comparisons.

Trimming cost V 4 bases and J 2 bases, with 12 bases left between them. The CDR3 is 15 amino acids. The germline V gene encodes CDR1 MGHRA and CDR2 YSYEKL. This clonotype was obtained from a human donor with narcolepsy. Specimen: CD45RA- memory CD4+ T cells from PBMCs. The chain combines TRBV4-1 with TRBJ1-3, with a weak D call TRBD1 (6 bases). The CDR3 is CASSRPGTTGNTIYF. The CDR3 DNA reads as TGCGCCAGCAGCCGCCCCGGGACAACTGGAAACACCATATATTTT.